What follows are 12 T cell receptor beta chains derived from one specimen sequenced in a study of tumor-infiltrating lymphocytes in primary liver carcinoma (dated by TCRdb to 2015 to 2018). Total RNA and DNA were co-extracted without cell sorting from 20-30 mg of bulk tissue using the AllPrep DNA/RNA mini kit. Sequenced using an Illumina HiSeq 2500. Using a constant-region primer and ProtoScript II reverse transcriptase, TCRbeta-specific cDNA was reverse-transcribed from around 500 ng total RNA. TCRbeta libraries were built with three nested multiplex PCR rounds, a slightly modified ARM-PCR procedure. Each of the first two PCR rounds ran for about 10 cycles using multiplex TRBV1-TRBV30 forward primers together with a Cbeta reverse primer. TCRdb cleaned the public reads at Q25 with fastp, built clones with MiXCR and kept in-frame beta chains. Identical CDR3 protein sequences are pooled into one entry, listed with their most common genes and DNA. A total of around 99,000 distinct CDR3 sequences appear in this sample, around 68% of them only once. 27% of the sample comes from the top ten.

Material for sequencing was tumor-adjacent normal liver tissue. These receptors originate from a man between 40 and 49 years old with primary liver carcinoma and hepatitis B virus infection.

The chain employs TRBV11-3 and TRBJ2-1; possible D gene TRBD2, 5 bases. The germline V gene encodes CDR1 SGHNT and CDR2 YENEEA. CDR3 length: 14 residues. Trimming left V 4 bases short and J 6 bases short, with 13 bases between. CDR3 sequence reads: CASSSRASINEQFF. CDR3 DNA: TGTGCCAGCAGCTCCCGGGCTAGCATCAATGAGCAGTTCTTC.

As concerns this clonotype: One end of the junction varies from germline; a read error may be responsible. The genes are TRBV11-2 and TRBJ2-5, with TRBD2 identical over 8 bases. This CDR3 contains 15 residues. The germline V gene has CDR1 SGHAT and CDR2 FQNNGV. The CDR3 sequence: CASSDLTGAGVTQCF. As DNA, the CDR3 is TGTGCAAGCAGCGACCTGACAGGAGCGGGAGTGACCCAATGCTTC. The complete variable domain, with remaining parts taken from reference TRBV11-2 and TRBJ2-5, reads EAGVAQSPRYKIIEKRQSVAFWCNPISGHATLYWYQQILGQGPKLLIQFQNNGVVDDSQLPKDRFSAERLKGVDSTLKIQPAKLEDSAVYLCASSDLTGAGVTQCFGPGTRLLVL.

On this clonotype: One end of the junction varies from germline; a read error may be responsible. CDR3 residues: CASSLGTSAFSEQFF. In nucleotides, the CDR3 is TGTGCCAGCAGTCTAGGGACTAGCGCTTTCAGTGAGCAGTTTTTC. This sequence joins TRBV12-3 or TRBV12-4 and TRBJ2-1, with TRBD2 matching over 10 bases. The CDR3 has 15 residues.

Details on this clonotype: A junction end diverges from the germline sequence, so it may reflect a read error. The J gene is TRBJ2-7, the V gene TRBV6-1; no firm D call. From germline, CDR1 is MNHNS and CDR2 SASEGT. The CDR3 contains 13 residues. Here the CDR3 reads CVSSLDESYEQYF. CDR3 DNA: TGTGTCAGCAGTCTCGATGAATCCTATGAGCAGTACTTC.

This chain uses TRBV2 with TRBJ1-1; no clear D gene. The CDR3 covers 13 residues. The germline V and J ends were trimmed by 7 bases and 0 bases, with 9 bases remaining between them. Germline assignment: CDR1 SNHLY and CDR2 FYNNEI. The CDR3 nucleotides are TGTGCCAGCATTGCCAATTTGAACACTGAAGCTTTCTTT. It specifies CASIANLNTEAFF. Filled out from reference TRBV2 and TRBJ1-1, the complete variable domain reads EPEVTQTPSHQVTQMGQEVILRCVPISNHLYFYWYRQILGQKVEFLVSFYNNEISEKSEIFDDQFSVERPDGSNFTLKIRSTKLEDSAMYFCASIANLNTEAFFGQGTRLTVV.

The chain employs TRBV19 and TRBJ1-1; D is uncertain. Per germline, CDR1 LNHDA and CDR2 SQIVND (reference sequence). The CDR3 runs to 13 residues. V was trimmed by 4 bases and J by 1 base, leaving 7 bases between them. CDR3 sequence (DNA): TGTGCCAGTAGTAAGGGAGGGAACACTGAAGCTTTCTTT. Translating gives CASSKGGNTEAFF.

With regard to this clonotype: This likely comes from a read error, as the CDR3 has no conserved phenylalanine or tryptophan at its end. The chain carries TRBV28 and TRBJ2-5; 7 bases align to TRBD1. The V gene end was trimmed by 3 bases and the J gene end by 6 bases; junction bases not matched to a gene: 7. The V gene's germline CDR1 is MDHEN and CDR2 SYDVKM. CDR3 length: 14 residues. CDR3 bases: TGTGCCAGCAGTTTCGAGACAGGGAGAAAGACCCAGTACTAC. Amino acids: CASSFETGRKTQYY.

There are a few counts of this clonotype. This chain joins TRBV28 and TRBJ2-1, with D uncertain. V lost 1 base and J lost 0, with 13 bases in between. Per the germline V gene, CDR1 is MDHEN and CDR2 is SYDVKM. The CDR3 totals 17 residues. DNA for the CDR3: TGTGCCAGCAGTTTATTGAACCCGATACGCTCCTACAATGAGCAGTTCTTC. As protein: CASSLLNPIRSYNEQFF.

As for this clonotype: One end of the junction is discordant with germline, which a read error may explain. The rearrangement uses TRBV11-2 and TRBJ2-1, with 7 bases matching TRBD2. Germline V lookup: CDR1 SGHAT, CDR2 FQNNGV. This CDR3 comprises 16 residues. The CDR3 loop is CSSSLDIGLVMGEQFF. CDR3 coding DNA: TGTAGCAGCAGCTTGGATATCGGACTAGTCATGGGTGAGCAGTTCTTT.

In the case of this clonotype: This could be a read error, since a much larger clone is one nucleotide away. This chain joins TRBV12-3 or TRBV12-4 and TRBJ2-5; 10 bases agree with TRBD1. The CDR3 consists of 13 residues. With V trimmed by 6 bases and J by 4 bases, 2 bases remained unmatched. In DNA, the CDR3 is TGTGCCAGCAGGACAGGGGGCCGAGAGACCCAGTACTTC. Amino acid sequence: CASRTGGRETQYF.

About this clonotype: A junction boundary mismatches the germline segment, possibly from a read error. The chain carries TRBV11-2 and TRBJ2-5; the D is unclear. Germline assignment: CDR1 SGHAT and CDR2 FQNNGV. The CDR3 length is 15 residues. CDR3 sequence: CASSTRVKGPLEHYF. CDR3 sequence (DNA): TGCGCCAGCAGCACCAGAGTTAAAGGACCCCTGGAGCACTACTTC.

The chain employs TRBV7-2 and TRBJ2-7; 7 bases fit TRBD2. The CDR3 spans 14 residues. Germline V lookup: CDR1 SGHTA, CDR2 FQGNSA. The trim removed 7 bases at V and 2 bases at J, leaving 8 bases unmatched. Written as DNA, the CDR3 is TGTGCCAGCACGCTAGCGGAAACTGCCTACGAGCAGTACTTC. Its translation: CASTLAETAYEQYF.